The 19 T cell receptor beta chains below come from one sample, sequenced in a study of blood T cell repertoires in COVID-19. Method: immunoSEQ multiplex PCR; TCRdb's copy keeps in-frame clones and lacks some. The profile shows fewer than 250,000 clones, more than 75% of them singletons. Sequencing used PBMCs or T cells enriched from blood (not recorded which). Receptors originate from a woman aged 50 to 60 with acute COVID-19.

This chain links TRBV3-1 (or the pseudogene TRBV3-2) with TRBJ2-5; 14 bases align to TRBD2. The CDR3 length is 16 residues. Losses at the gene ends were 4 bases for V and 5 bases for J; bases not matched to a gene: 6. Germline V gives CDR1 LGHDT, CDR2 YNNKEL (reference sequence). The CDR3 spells CASSRGTSGGRETQYF. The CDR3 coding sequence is TGTGCCAGCAGCCGGGGGACTAGCGGGGGTAGGGAGACCCAGTACTTC.

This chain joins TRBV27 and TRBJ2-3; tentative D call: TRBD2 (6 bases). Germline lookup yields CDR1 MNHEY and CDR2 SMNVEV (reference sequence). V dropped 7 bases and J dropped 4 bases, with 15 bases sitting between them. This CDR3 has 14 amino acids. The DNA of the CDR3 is TGTGCCAGCACCTCATTGGGGGGAGCAGATACGCAGTATTTT. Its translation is CASTSLGGADTQYF.

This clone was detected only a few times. The CDR3 nucleotides are TGTGCCAGCAGCTTTCCTCCCCGGGGGGCGAACACTGAAGCTTTCTTT. The encoded protein is CASSFPPRGANTEAFF. The chain couples TRBV7-9 to TRBJ1-1, with D possibly TRBD1 on 6 matching bases. This CDR3 region has 16 residues. The germline V gene encodes CDR1 SEHNR and CDR2 FQNEAQ (reference sequence). V lost 3 bases to trimming and J lost 1 base, with 15 bases between them. The full variable domain, its missing parts supplied by reference TRBV7-9 and TRBJ1-1, is DTGVSQNPRHKITKRGQNVTFRCDPISEHNRLYWYRQTLGQGPEFLTYFQNEAQLEKSRLLSDRFSAERPKGSFSTLEIQRTEQGDSAMYLCASSFPPRGANTEAFFGQGTRLTVV.

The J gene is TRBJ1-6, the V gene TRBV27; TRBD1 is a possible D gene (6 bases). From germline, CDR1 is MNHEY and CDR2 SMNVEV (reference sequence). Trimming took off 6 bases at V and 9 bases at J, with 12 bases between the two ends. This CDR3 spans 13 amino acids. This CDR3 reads CASRTDRGSPLHF. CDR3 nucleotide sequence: TGTGCCAGCAGAACGGACAGAGGTTCACCCCTCCACTTT.

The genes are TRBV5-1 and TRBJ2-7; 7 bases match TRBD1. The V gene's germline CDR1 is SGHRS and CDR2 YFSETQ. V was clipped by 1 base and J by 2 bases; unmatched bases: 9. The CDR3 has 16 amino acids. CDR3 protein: CASSLYPTGTAYEQYV. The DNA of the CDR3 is TGCGCCAGCAGCTTGTATCCGACAGGGACCGCCTACGAGCAGTACGTC.

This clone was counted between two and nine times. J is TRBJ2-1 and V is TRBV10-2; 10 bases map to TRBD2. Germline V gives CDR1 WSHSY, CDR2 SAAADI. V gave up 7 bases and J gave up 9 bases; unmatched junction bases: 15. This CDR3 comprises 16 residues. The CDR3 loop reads CASMWVAGGSSREQFF. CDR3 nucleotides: TGCGCCAGCATGTGGGTAGCGGGGGGTTCGTCACGTGAGCAGTTCTTC.

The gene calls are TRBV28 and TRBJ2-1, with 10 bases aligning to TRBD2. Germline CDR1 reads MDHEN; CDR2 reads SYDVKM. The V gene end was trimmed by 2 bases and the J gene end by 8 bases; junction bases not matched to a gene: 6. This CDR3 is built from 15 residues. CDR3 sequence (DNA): TGTGCCAGCAGTTTACGGTTAGCGGGGGGCTATGAGCAGTTCTTC. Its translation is CASSLRLAGGYEQFF.

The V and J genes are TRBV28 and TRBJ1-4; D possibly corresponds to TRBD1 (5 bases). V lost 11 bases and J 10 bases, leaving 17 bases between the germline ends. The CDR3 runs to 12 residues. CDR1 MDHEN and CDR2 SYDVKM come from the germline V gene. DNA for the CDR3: TGTGCCCATGGAACCGCGGGACGAAAACTGTTTTTT. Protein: CAHGTAGRKLFF. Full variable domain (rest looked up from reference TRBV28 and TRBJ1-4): DVKVTQSSRYLVKRTGEKVFLECVQDMDHENMFWYRQDPGLGLRLIYFSYDVKMKEKGDIPEGYSVSREKKERFSLILESASTNQTSMYLCAHGTAGRKLFFGSGTQLSVL.

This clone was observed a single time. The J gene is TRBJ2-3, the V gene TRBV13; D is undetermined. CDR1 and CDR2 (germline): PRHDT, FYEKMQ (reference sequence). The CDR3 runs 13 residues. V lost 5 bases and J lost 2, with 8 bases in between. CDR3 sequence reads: CASSPPNTDTQYF. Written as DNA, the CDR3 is TGTGCCAGCAGCCCCCCCAACACAGATACGCAGTATTTT.

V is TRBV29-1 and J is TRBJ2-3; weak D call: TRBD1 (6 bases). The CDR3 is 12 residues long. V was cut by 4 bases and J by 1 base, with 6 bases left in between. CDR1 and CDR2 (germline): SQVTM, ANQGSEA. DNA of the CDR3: TGCAGCGTTGGGACAGGCACAGATACGCAGTATTTT. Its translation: CSVGTGTDTQYF.

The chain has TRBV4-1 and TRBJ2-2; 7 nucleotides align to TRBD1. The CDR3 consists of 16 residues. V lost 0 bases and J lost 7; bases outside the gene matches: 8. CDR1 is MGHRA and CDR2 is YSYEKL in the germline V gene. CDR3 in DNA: TGCGCCAGCAGCCAAGAAAGCTTACAGGGGCGCGGGGAGCTGTTTTTT. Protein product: CASSQESLQGRGELFF.

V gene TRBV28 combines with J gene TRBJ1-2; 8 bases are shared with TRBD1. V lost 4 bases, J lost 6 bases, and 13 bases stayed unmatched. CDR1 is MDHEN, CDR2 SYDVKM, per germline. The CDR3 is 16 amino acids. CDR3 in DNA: TGTGCCAGCAGTTCCCCCGGGGGTGACAGGGGCCATGGCTACACCTTC. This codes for CASSSPGGDRGHGYTF.

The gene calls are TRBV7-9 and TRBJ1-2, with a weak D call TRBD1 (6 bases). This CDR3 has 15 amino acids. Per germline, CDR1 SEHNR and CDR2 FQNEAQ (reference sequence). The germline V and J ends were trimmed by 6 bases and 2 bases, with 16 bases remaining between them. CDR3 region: CASRPRQGTNYGYTF. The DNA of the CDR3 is TGTGCCAGCAGGCCACGGCAGGGGACCAACTATGGCTACACCTTC.

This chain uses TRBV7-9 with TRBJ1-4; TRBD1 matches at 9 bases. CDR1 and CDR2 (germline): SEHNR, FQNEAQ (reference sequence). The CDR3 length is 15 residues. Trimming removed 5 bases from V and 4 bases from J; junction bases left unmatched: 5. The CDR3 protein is CASSQGTGFNEKLFF. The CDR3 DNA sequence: TGTGCCAGCAGCCAAGGGACAGGGTTTAATGAAAAACTGTTTTTT.

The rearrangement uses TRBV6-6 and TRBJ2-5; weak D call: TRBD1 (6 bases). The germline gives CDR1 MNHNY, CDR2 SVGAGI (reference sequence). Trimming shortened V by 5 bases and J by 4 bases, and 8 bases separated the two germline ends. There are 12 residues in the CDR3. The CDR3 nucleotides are TGTGCCAGCAGTACAGGGTCAGAGACCCAGTACTTC. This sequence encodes CASSTGSETQYF.

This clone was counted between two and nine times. The CDR3 coding sequence is TGTGCCAGTAGTATAGCAGGGCCGAAGTCTGAAGCTTTCTTT. Translating it yields CASSIAGPKSEAFF. The genes are TRBV19 and TRBJ1-1, with D tentatively TRBD1 (5 bases). The length of the CDR3 is 14 residues. Germline CDR1 is LNHDA and CDR2 is SQIVND (reference sequence). Trimming pared 1 base from V and 6 bases from J, leaving 12 bases between.

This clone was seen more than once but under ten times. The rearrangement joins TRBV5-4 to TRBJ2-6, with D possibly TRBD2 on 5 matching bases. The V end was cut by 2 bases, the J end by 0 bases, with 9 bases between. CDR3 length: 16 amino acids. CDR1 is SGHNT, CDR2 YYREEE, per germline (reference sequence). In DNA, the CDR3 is TGTGCCAGCAGCTTACCGGGAACCTCTGGGGCCAACGTCCTGACTTTC. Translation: CASSLPGTSGANVLTF.

CDR3 sequence reads: CASTSFNSPLHF. CDR3 coding DNA: TGTGCCAGCACTTCCTTCAATTCACCCCTCCACTTT. The rearrangement links TRBV12-3 or TRBV12-4 to TRBJ1-6; D remains ambiguous. Trimming took 7 bases from V and 7 from J, leaving 8 bases between them. The CDR3 spans 12 residues.

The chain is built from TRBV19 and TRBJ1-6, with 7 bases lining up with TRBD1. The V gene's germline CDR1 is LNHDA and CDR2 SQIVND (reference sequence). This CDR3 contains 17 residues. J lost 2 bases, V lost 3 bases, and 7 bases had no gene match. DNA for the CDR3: TGTGCCAGTAGTATCGGGACAGCGGGAGCCTATAATTCACCCCTCCACTTT. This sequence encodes CASSIGTAGAYNSPLHF.